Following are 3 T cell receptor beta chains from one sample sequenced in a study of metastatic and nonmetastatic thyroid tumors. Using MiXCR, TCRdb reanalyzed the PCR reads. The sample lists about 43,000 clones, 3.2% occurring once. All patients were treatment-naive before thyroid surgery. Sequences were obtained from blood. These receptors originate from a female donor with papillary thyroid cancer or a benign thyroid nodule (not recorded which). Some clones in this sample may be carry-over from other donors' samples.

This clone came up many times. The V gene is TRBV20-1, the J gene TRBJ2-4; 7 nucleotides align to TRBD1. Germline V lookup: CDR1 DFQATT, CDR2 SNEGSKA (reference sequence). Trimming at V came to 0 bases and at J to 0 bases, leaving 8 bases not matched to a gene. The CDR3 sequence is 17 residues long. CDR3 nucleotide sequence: TGCAGTGCTAGAGACCCGAGGACAGGAGGAGCCAAAAACATTCAGTACTTC. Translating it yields CSARDPRTGGAKNIQYF.

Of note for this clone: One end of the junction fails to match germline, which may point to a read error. CDR3 sequence reads: CAGSEPLAGPEQYF. DNA of the CDR3: TGTGCCGGCAGTGAACCCCTAGCGGGCCCCGAGCAGTACTTC. V gene TRBV2 combines with J gene TRBJ2-7, with 8 bases lining up with TRBD2. This CDR3 spans 14 amino acids. Looked up from germline, CDR1 is SNHLY and CDR2 is FYNNEI.

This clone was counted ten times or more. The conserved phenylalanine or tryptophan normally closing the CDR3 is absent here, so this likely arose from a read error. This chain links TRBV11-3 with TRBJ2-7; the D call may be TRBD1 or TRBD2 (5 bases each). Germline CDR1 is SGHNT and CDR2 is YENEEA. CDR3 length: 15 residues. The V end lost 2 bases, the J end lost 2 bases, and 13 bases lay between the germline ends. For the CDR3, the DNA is TGTGCCAGCAGCTTAAGGCCCGGGACGGCCTACGAGCAGTACCTC. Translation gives CASSLRPGTAYEQYL.